The 15 T cell receptor beta chains below were found in one sample sequenced in a study of blood T cell repertoires in COVID-19. Method: immunoSEQ multiplex PCR; TCRdb's copy keeps in-frame clones and lacks some. The sample contains hundreds of thousands of clones, 86% of which appear only once. The sequenced sample was peripheral blood. These receptors came from a woman younger than 45 with active or convalescent COVID-19.

This sequence joins TRBV3-1 (or the pseudogene TRBV3-2) and TRBJ1-2; TRBD1 matches 9 bases. Germline CDR1 reads LGHDT; CDR2 reads YNNKEL (reference sequence). With V trimmed by 3 bases and J by 7 bases, 3 bases remained unmatched. The CDR3 loop spans 13 amino acids. The CDR3 region is CASSQTTGGGYTF. The CDR3 coding sequence is TGTGCCAGCAGCCAGACGACAGGGGGTGGCTACACCTTC.

The CDR3 sequence is CASSPGTSGDALETQYF. For the CDR3, the DNA is TGCGCCAGCAGCCCGGGGACTAGCGGGGACGCTTTAGAGACCCAGTACTTC. The chain recombines TRBV5-1 with TRBJ2-5; 13 bases fit TRBD2. Germline values: CDR1 SGHRS, CDR2 YFSETQ. This CDR3 is 17 amino acids long. J was trimmed by 4 bases and V by 4 bases; bases with no gene match: 10.

CDR3 DNA sequence: TGTGCCAGCAGTTTGGGGGGTTATGAAAAACTGTTTTTT. This gives the protein CASSLGGYEKLFF. V usage is TRBV12-3 or TRBV12-4 and J usage is TRBJ1-4, with D possibly TRBD1 on 5 matching bases. V lost 3 bases, J lost 6 bases, and 8 bases lay in between. CDR3 size: 13 residues.

In DNA form, the CDR3 reads TGCGCCAGCAGCTTGACAGGGGGTCCCTACGAGCAGTACTTC. Its protein is CASSLTGGPYEQYF. The V call is TRBV5-1, the J call TRBJ2-7, with 8 nucleotides matching TRBD1. The germline gives CDR1 SGHRS, CDR2 YFSETQ. Trimming removed 1 base from V and 2 bases from J; junction bases left unmatched: 2. The CDR3 has 14 amino acids.

The rearrangement links TRBV7-8 to TRBJ1-1, with D hard to call. The CDR3 is 13 amino acids. The germline V and J ends were trimmed by 5 bases and 4 bases, with 11 bases remaining between them. Germline V lookup: CDR1 SGHVS, CDR2 FQNEAQ. The CDR3 DNA reads as TGTGCCAGCAGCCCTGTTGGCGGCACTGAAGCTTTCTTT. It yields the protein CASSPVGGTEAFF. Supplemented by reference TRBV7-8 and TRBJ1-1, the full variable domain reads GAGVSQSPRYKVAKRGQDVALRCDPISGHVSLFWYQQALGQGPEFLTYFQNEAQLDKSGLPSDRFFAERPEGSVSTLKIQRTQQEDSAVYLCASSPVGGTEAFFGQGTRLTVV.

V gene TRBV29-1 combines with J gene TRBJ2-5, with 8 bases fitting TRBD2. The CDR3 length is 14 residues. CDR1 is SQVTM, CDR2 ANQGSEA, per germline. Unmatched junction bases numbered 9, after V lost 7 bases and J lost 2 bases. The CDR3 DNA is TGCAGCGCACCAGGGAGCGGGAGTCAAGAGACCCAGTACTTC. As protein: CSAPGSGSQETQYF.

The V gene is TRBV11-2, the J gene TRBJ2-7; 13 bases match TRBD2. This CDR3 comprises 16 residues. V lost 4 bases to trimming and J lost 0 bases; unmatched junction nucleotides: 3. CDR1 SGHAT and CDR2 FQNNGV come from the germline V gene. The chain's CDR3 is CASSSGLAGSSYEQYF. The CDR3 coding sequence is TGTGCCAGCAGCTCGGGACTAGCGGGGTCCTCCTACGAGCAGTACTTC.

The chain couples TRBV5-1 to TRBJ1-3, with TRBD1 matching 8 bases. This CDR3 region has 16 residues. Trimming removed 3 bases from V and 2 bases from J; junction bases left unmatched: 7. CDR1 SGHRS and CDR2 YFSETQ come from the germline V gene. This CDR3 reads CASSSYAGGTGNTIYF. CDR3 nucleotides: TGCGCCAGCAGCTCCTACGCAGGGGGCACTGGAAACACCATATATTTT.

This clone was observed a handful of times. This chain connects TRBV7-2 to TRBJ1-1, with a possible D match to TRBD1 (5 bases). The CDR3 loop spans 12 amino acids. The V gene lost 5 bases and the J gene lost 6 bases, with 10 bases spanning the gap. Germline CDR1 SGHTA, CDR2 FQGNSA. This CDR3 is CASSRGVSEAFF. The DNA of the CDR3 is TGTGCCAGCAGCCGGGGGGTTTCTGAAGCTTTCTTT.

The CDR3 region is CASSSSGPQETQYF. The DNA of the CDR3 is TGTGCCAGCAGCTCTAGCGGGCCTCAAGAGACCCAGTACTTC. The chain carries TRBV7-9 and TRBJ2-5, with 8 bases fitting TRBD2. Germline loops: CDR1 SEHNR, CDR2 FQNEAQ (reference sequence). The CDR3 has 14 residues. Trimming cost V 4 bases and J 2 bases; bases outside gene matches: 3.

This clone turned up a few times. The J gene is TRBJ2-7, the V gene TRBV19, with 7 bases that match TRBD2. Per the germline V gene, CDR1 is LNHDA and CDR2 is SQIVND (reference sequence). The CDR3 has 14 amino acids. The trim removed 2 bases at V and 5 bases at J, leaving 6 bases unmatched. The CDR3 loop reads CASSISGGDHEQYF. The CDR3 coding sequence is TGTGCCAGTAGTATATCTGGGGGGGACCACGAGCAGTACTTC.

The chain joins TRBV7-6 to TRBJ2-7; 7 nucleotides agree with TRBD1. J lost 3 bases, V lost 5 bases, and 4 bases had no gene match. CDR1 and CDR2 (germline): SGHVS, FNYEAQ. The CDR3 loop spans 13 amino acids. The CDR3 protein is CASSPDRDYEQYF. In nucleotides, the CDR3 is TGTGCCAGCAGCCCAGACAGGGACTACGAGCAGTACTTC.

V gene TRBV6-2 or TRBV6-3 combines with J gene TRBJ1-1; TRBD1 agrees at 7 bases. V shed 5 bases and J 1 base; nucleotides not matched to a gene: 10. This CDR3 spans 16 amino acids. Germline V CDR1 and CDR2: MNHEY, SVGEGT. In DNA form, the CDR3 reads TGTGCCAGCAGTCCGCCCCGACAGGGAAGGAACACTGAAGCTTTCTTT. This translates into CASSPPRQGRNTEAFF.

V and J are TRBV27 and TRBJ2-7, with 8 bases matching TRBD2. The CDR3 totals 16 residues. V lost 4 bases to trimming and J lost 0 bases; unmatched junction nucleotides: 8. Per germline, CDR1 MNHEY and CDR2 SMNVEV (reference sequence). The CDR3 coding sequence is TGTGCCAGCAGTTCTAGCAGAGGGACTAGCTCCTACGAGCAGTACTTC. Amino acid sequence: CASSSSRGTSSYEQYF.

For the CDR3, the DNA is TGTGCCAGCAGCTTGGGGTTGACAGGGCTGACTGAAGCTTTCTTT. Translation: CASSLGLTGLTEAFF. The chain employs TRBV5-5 and TRBJ1-1; 7 bases are a match to TRBD1. V was pared by 0 bases and J by 5 bases, with 7 bases of the junction left unmatched. The length of the CDR3 is 15 residues. Germline values: CDR1 SGHKS, CDR2 YYEKEE (reference sequence).